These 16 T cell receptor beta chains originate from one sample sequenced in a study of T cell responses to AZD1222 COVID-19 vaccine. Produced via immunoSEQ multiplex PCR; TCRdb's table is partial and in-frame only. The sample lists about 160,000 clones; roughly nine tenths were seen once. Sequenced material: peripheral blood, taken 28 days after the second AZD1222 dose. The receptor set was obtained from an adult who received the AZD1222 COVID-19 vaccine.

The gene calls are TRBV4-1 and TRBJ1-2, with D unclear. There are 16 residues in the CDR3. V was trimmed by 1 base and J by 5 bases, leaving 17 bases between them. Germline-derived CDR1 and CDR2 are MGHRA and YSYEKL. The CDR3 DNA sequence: TGCGCCAGCAGCCAAGCTTCCCAAAAAGGACGGTATGGCTACACCTTC. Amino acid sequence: CASSQASQKGRYGYTF.

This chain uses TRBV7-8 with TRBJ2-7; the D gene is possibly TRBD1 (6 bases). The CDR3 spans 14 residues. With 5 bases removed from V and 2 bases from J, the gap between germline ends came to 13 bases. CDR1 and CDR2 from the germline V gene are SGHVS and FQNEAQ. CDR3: CASSPPGVPYEQYF. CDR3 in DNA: TGTGCCAGCAGCCCCCCAGGGGTCCCCTACGAGCAGTACTTC.

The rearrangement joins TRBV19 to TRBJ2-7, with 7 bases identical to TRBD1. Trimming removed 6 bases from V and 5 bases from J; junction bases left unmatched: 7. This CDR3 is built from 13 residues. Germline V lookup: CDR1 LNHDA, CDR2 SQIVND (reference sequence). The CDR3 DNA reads TGTGCCAGTAGACCGGACAGGTCCAACGAGCAGTACTTC. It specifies CASRPDRSNEQYF. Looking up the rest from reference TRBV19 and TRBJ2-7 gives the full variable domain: DGGITQSPKYLFRKEGQNVTLSCEQNLNHDAMYWYRQDPGQGLRLIYYSQIVNDFQKGDIAEGYSVSREKKESFPLTVTSAQKNPTAFYLCASRPDRSNEQYFGPGTRLTVT.

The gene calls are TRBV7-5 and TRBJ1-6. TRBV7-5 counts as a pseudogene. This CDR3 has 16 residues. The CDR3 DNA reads TGTGCCAGAAGCCAAATCGGGAGACAGGATAATTCACCCCTCCACTTT. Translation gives CARSQIGRQDNSPLHF.

DNA of the CDR3: TGTGCCAGCTCACCAGGGCCAGGGAATAACTATGGCTACACCTTC. Residues: CASSPGPGNNYGYTF. This sequence joins TRBV18 and TRBJ1-2; a weak D match, TRBD1 (5 bases). Trimming shortened V by 2 bases and J by 1 base, and 11 bases separated the two germline ends. The CDR3 totals 15 residues. Germline CDR1 KGHSH, CDR2 LQKENI.

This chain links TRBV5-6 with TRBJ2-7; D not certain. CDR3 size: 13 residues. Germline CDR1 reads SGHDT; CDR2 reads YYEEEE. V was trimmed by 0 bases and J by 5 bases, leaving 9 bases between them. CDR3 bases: TGTGCCAGCAGCTTGGTAAAAGGGCACGAGCAGTACTTC. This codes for CASSLVKGHEQYF.

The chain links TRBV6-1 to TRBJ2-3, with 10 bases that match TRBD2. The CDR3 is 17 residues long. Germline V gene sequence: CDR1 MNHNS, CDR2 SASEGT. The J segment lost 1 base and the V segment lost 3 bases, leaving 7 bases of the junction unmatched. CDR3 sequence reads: CASSDRAGGDRTDTQYF. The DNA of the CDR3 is TGTGCCAGCAGTGATAGAGCGGGGGGGGATCGCACAGATACGCAGTATTTT.

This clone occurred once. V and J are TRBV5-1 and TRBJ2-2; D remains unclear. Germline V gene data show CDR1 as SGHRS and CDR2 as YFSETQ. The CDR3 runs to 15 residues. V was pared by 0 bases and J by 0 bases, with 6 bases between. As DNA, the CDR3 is TGCGCCAGCAGCTTGGGACCTTCGAACACCGGGGAGCTGTTTTTT. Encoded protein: CASSLGPSNTGELFF.

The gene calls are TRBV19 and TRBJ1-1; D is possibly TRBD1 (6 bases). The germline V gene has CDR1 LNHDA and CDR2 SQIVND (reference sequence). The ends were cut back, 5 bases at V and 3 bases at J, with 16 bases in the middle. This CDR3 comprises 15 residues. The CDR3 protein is CASSPEGVSDTEAFF. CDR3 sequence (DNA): TGTGCCAGTAGTCCAGAGGGGGTATCGGACACTGAAGCTTTCTTT.

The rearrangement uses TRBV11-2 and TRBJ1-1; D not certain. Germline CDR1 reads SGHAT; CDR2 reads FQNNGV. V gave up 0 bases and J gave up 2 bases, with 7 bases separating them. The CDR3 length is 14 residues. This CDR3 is CASSLERINTEAFF. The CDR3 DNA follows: TGTGCCAGCAGCTTAGAGCGGATAAACACTGAAGCTTTCTTT. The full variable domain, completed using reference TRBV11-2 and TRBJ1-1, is EAGVAQSPRYKIIEKRQSVAFWCNPISGHATLYWYQQILGQGPKLLIQFQNNGVVDDSQLPKDRFSAERLKGVDSTLKIQPAKLEDSAVYLCASSLERINTEAFFGQGTRLTVV.

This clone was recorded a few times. The CDR3: CAWEKVAGNTIYF. CDR3 sequence (DNA): TGTGCCTGGGAGAAAGTCGCTGGAAACACCATATATTTT. The J gene is TRBJ1-3, the V gene TRBV30, with D unclear. Trimming pared 5 bases from V and 2 bases from J, leaving 10 bases between. CDR3 length: 13 residues. CDR1 GTSNPN and CDR2 SVGIG come from the germline V gene (reference sequence).

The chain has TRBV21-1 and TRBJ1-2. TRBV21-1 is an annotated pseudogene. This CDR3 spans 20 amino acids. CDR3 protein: CASSRVKFGRAGRNEGGYTF. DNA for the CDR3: TGTGCCAGCAGCCGCGTCAAATTCGGGAGAGCGGGGAGGAACGAAGGCGGCTACACCTTC.

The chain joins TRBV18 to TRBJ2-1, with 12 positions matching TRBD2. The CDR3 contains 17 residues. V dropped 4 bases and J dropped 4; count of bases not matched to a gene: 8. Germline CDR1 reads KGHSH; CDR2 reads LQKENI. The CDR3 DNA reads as TGTGCCAGCTCACACAGACTAGCGGGGGACGGATACAATGAGCAGTTCTTC. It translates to CASSHRLAGDGYNEQFF. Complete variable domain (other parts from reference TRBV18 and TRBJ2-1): NAGVMQNPRHLVRRRGQEARLRCSPMKGHSHVYWYRQLPEEGLKFMVYLQKENIIDESGMPKERFSAEFPKEGPSILRIQQVVRGDSAAYFCASSHRLAGDGYNEQFFGPGTRLTVL.

CDR3 coding DNA: TGTGCCAGTAGTATAATCGGAGGGGTCTCTGGAAACACCATATATTTT. Translating gives CASSIIGGVSGNTIYF. The chain carries TRBV19 and TRBJ1-3; a weak D match, TRBD1 (5 bases). The germline CDR1 and CDR2 sequences are LNHDA and SQIVND (reference sequence). The CDR3 loop spans 16 amino acids. V was trimmed by 2 bases and J by 0 bases, leaving 11 bases between them.

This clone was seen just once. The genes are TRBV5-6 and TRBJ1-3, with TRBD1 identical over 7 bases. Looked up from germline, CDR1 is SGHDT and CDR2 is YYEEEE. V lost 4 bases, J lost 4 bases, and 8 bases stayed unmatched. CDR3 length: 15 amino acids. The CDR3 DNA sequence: TGTGCCAGCAGCCCTAGGGACAGCGACGGAAACACCATATATTTT. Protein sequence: CASSPRDSDGNTIYF.

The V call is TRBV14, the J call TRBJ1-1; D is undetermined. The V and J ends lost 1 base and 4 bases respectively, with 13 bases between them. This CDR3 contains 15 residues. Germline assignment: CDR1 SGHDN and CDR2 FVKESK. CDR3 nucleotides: TGTGCCAGCAGCCAAGTGACTGGAGGTTCCACTGAAGCTTTCTTT. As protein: CASSQVTGGSTEAFF.